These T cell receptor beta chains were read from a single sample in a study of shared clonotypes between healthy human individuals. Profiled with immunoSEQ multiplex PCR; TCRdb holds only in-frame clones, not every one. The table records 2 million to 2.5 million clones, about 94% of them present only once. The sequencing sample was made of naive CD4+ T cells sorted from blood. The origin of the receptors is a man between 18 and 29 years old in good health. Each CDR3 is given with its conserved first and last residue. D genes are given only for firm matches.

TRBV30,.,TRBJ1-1,TGTGCCTGGAGTCGGGAACGGGTAGCTTTCTTT,CAWSRERVAFF
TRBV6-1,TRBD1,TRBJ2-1,TGTGCCGGCAGACAGGGACCACGCAATGAGCAGTTCTTC,CAGRQGPRNEQFF
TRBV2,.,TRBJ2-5,TGTGCCAGCAGTTGGATCCAAGAGACCCAGTACTTC,CASSWIQETQYF
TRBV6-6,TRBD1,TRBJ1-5,TGTGCCAGCAGTTACTCGACAGGGACCCTCGGGCAGCCCCAGCATTTT,CASSYSTGTLGQPQHF
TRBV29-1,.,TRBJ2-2,TGCAGCGTCCGGCAGGGGACGAACACCGGGGAGCTGTTTTTT,CSVRQGTNTGELFF
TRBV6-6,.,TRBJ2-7,TGTGCCAGCACGAGCGCTTGGTACGAGCAGTACTTC,CASTSAWYEQYF
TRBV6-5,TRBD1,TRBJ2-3,TGTGCCAGCAGTCGGACAGGGAGTCGCACAGATACGCAGTATTTT,CASSRTGSRTDTQYF
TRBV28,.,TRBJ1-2,TGTGCCAGCAGCCCCCAGGGGTTCAACTATGGCTACACCTTC,CASSPQGFNYGYTF
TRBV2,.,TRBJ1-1,TGTGCCAGCAACACGGGGATGAACACTGAAGCTTTCTTT,CASNTGMNTEAFF
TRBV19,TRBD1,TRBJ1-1,TGTGCCAGAAATACAGGGGGCAGGAACACTGAAGCTTTCTTT,CARNTGGRNTEAFF
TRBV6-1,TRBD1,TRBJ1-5,TGTGCCAGCAGAGACAGGGATCAGCCCCAGCATTTT,CASRDRDQPQHF
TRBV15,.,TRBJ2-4,TGTGCCACCAGCAGAGATGGGGCGTTAGCCAAAAACATTCAGTACTTC,CATSRDGALAKNIQYF
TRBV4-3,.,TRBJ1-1,TGCGCCAGCAGCCAAGGAAGGCAGAACACTGAAGCTTTCTTT,CASSQGRQNTEAFF